The 17 T cell receptor beta chains presented below share a single source sample, sequenced in a study of vaccination and CD4 T cells after COVID-19. Treatment of the sample: roughly nine-day PBMC culture with coronavirus spike peptide pools or control peptides (ViraFEST assay). An unexposed donor provided the CD4+ T cells, which were collected before the COVID-19 pandemic (2011-2018). Their target antigens are unknown. An Oncomine TCR Beta short-read assay was used to sequence the DNA from cultured CD4+ T cells. Genomic DNA was extracted from cultured CD4+ T cells. TCRdb processed the PCR reads anew with MiXCR; each CDR3 protein has one entry. The sample has 6,500 to 8,000 distinct CDR3 sequences, approximately 37% seen once. Sequencing input: CD4+ T cells from blood, cultured in vitro. The receptors were gathered from a human donor in good health.

This clonotype was found a few times. This rearrangement joins TRBV28 to TRBJ2-7; D is unclear. Germline CDR1 is MDHEN and CDR2 is SYDVKM. CDR3 length equals 14 residues. V gave up 7 bases and J gave up 4 bases, with 17 bases separating them. DNA of the CDR3: TGTGCCAGCAATCCCACGAATGGCGGTTACGAGCAGTACTTC. Its protein product is CASNPTNGGYEQYF.

The table lists this clonotype with a few counts. The J gene is TRBJ2-7, the V gene TRBV7-8, with D uncertain. The germline CDR1 and CDR2 sequences are SGHVS and FQNEAQ. V was cut by 1 base and J by 7 bases, with 11 bases left in between. The CDR3 contains 13 residues. The DNA for the CDR3 is TGTGCCAGCAGCTTAGGTGCTGAGTGGGAGCAGTACTTC. Its protein product is CASSLGAEWEQYF.

This chain connects TRBV4-3 to TRBJ2-3; D perhaps matches TRBD1 (5 bases). V lost 1 base to trimming and J lost 1 base, with 15 bases between them. The CDR3 has 17 residues. Germline CDR1 reads LGHNA; CDR2 reads YSLEER. The CDR3 nucleotides read TGCGCCAGCAGCCAAGGGGGCTACCGCGCGGGCACAGATACGCAGTATTTT. This translates into CASSQGGYRAGTDTQYF.

This clonotype counts as medium-sized. V and J are TRBV6-4 and TRBJ1-2; TRBD1 agrees at 8 bases. After removal of 5 bases from V and 8 bases from J, the junction contained 10 bases not matched to a gene. Germline CDR1 is MRHNA and CDR2 is SNTAGT. This CDR3 contains 14 residues. The CDR3, as DNA: TGTGCCAGCAGTACAGACAGGGGAAGAGGCGGCTACACCTTC. This codes for CASSTDRGRGGYTF.

This clonotype occurred a few times. The V call is TRBV29-1, the J call TRBJ2-1, with 10 bases that match TRBD1. CDR3 length: 13 residues. V dropped 3 bases and J dropped 7; count of bases not matched to a gene: 3. Germline V gene sequence: CDR1 SQVTM, CDR2 ANQGSEA. CDR3 region: CSVDEDRGNEQFF. The CDR3 bases are TGCAGCGTTGATGAGGACAGGGGGAATGAGCAGTTCTTC.

The chain couples TRBV7-8 to TRBJ2-3; D not resolved. This CDR3 is built from 19 residues. CDR1 is SGHVS, CDR2 FQNEAQ, per germline. V lost 0 bases and J lost 0, with 19 bases in between. The CDR3 spells CASSLALTWQLVSTDTQYF. CDR3 DNA sequence: TGTGCCAGCAGCTTAGCGCTTACCTGGCAGTTAGTTAGCACAGATACGCAGTATTTT.

This clonotype showed up just a few times. V and J are TRBV6-1 and TRBJ1-1; possibly TRBD1 for D (5 bases). The ends were cut back, 3 bases at V and 10 bases at J, with 15 bases in the middle. This CDR3 is 13 amino acids long. Germline V lookup: CDR1 MNHNS, CDR2 SASEGT. CDR3 protein: CASSDPPGWIAFF. DNA of the CDR3: TGTGCCAGCAGTGACCCCCCAGGGTGGATAGCTTTCTTT.

As DNA, the CDR3 is TGTGCCAGCAGTTTATTAGCGGGGGGGGAAAAAAACATTCAGTACTTC. Amino acids: CASSLLAGGEKNIQYF. This chain connects TRBV27 to TRBJ2-4, with 11 bases matching TRBD2. J lost 4 bases, V lost 1 base, and 3 bases had no gene match. Germline CDR1 reads MNHEY; CDR2 reads SMNVEV (reference sequence). The CDR3 consists of 16 residues.

The chain combines TRBV5-1 with TRBJ2-5; tentative D call: TRBD1 (5 bases). This CDR3 spans 14 amino acids. Per the germline V gene, CDR1 is SGHRS and CDR2 is YFSETQ. Trimming took 1 base from V and 4 from J, leaving 11 bases between them. Written as DNA, the CDR3 is TGCGCCAGCAGCTTGAGCAGGGTCGGAGAGACCCAGTACTTC. Amino acids: CASSLSRVGETQYF. Full variable domain (outside the CDR3, taken from reference TRBV5-1 and TRBJ2-5): KAGVTQTPRYLIKTRGQQVTLSCSPISGHRSVSWYQQTPGQGLQFLFEYFSETQRNKGNFPGRFSGRQFSNSRSEMNVSTLELGDSALYLCASSLSRVGETQYFGPGTRLLVL.

The V call is TRBV4-3, the J call TRBJ2-5; TRBD2 aligns across 8 bases. From germline, CDR1 is LGHNA and CDR2 YSLEER. The CDR3 runs 16 residues. J gave up 9 bases and V 1 base, and 13 bases lay outside the gene matches. CDR3 amino acids: CASSQAVGRALAAQYF. The CDR3 coding sequence is TGCGCCAGCAGCCAAGCGGTCGGGAGGGCCCTCGCGGCCCAGTACTTC.

This chain uses TRBV24-1 with TRBJ2-5; D is undetermined. The CDR3 is made up of 11 amino acids. Trimming pared 6 bases from V and 4 bases from J, leaving 5 bases between. CDR1 is KGHDR, CDR2 SFDVKD, per germline. CDR3 amino acids: CATSIGETQYF. CDR3 nucleotides: TGTGCCACCAGTATCGGAGAGACCCAGTACTTC.

The rearrangement links TRBV20-1 to TRBJ1-5; 9 nucleotides align to TRBD1. J gave up 7 bases and V 0 bases, and 16 bases lay outside the gene matches. Germline V gene lookup returns CDR1 DFQATT and CDR2 SNEGSKA (reference sequence). The CDR3 spans 18 residues. The CDR3 bases are TGCAGTGCTAGAGATGTAGCCACCGGACAGGGGTTTAGACAGCCCCAGCATTTT. Translation: CSARDVATGQGFRQPQHF.

The chain links TRBV28 to TRBJ2-1; 7 nucleotides line up with TRBD2. The V and J ends lost 6 bases and 7 bases, in that order; junction bases with no gene match: 12. The length of the CDR3 is 15 residues. Germline V CDR1 and CDR2: MDHEN, SYDVKM. As DNA, the CDR3 is TGTGCCAGCAGCTTCCAGAGGGAGGGCCAGAATGAGCAGTTCTTC. The encoded protein is CASSFQREGQNEQFF.

The rearrangement links TRBV27 to TRBJ2-7; D is unclear. This CDR3 contains 12 residues. Germline loops: CDR1 MNHEY, CDR2 SMNVEV (reference sequence). Trimming took off 8 bases at V and 3 bases at J, with 11 bases between the two ends. The CDR3 DNA sequence: TGTGCCAGCCGGGCGCGGAGCTACGAGCAGTACTTC. Residues: CASRARSYEQYF.

This CDR3 is CASSYRTSGLNEQFF. The DNA for the CDR3 is TGCGCCAGCAGCTACCGGACTAGCGGGTTAAATGAGCAGTTCTTC. The J gene is TRBJ2-1, the V gene TRBV4-3; 11 nucleotides agree with TRBD2. V shed 5 bases and J 7 bases; nucleotides not matched to a gene: 7. CDR1 is LGHNA and CDR2 is YSLEER in the germline V gene. The CDR3 is 15 amino acids.

The V gene is TRBV30, the J gene TRBJ2-7; 7 bases map to TRBD1. From germline, CDR1 is GTSNPN and CDR2 SVGIG (reference sequence). The J segment lost 1 base and the V segment lost 3 bases, leaving 6 bases of the junction unmatched. The CDR3 spans 14 residues. CDR3 residues: CAWSRGGRSYEQYF. Here the CDR3 DNA reads TGTGCCTGGAGCCGAGGGGGCAGGTCCTACGAGCAGTACTTC.

This clonotype is medium-sized within its sample. The CDR3 DNA follows: TGCAGTGCTAGGACGGACTATGGCTACACCTTC. This encodes CSARTDYGYTF. This chain joins TRBV20-1 and TRBJ1-2; D unresolved. The CDR3 runs to 11 residues. Germline values: CDR1 DFQATT, CDR2 SNEGSKA (reference sequence). Trimming took off 3 bases at V and 3 bases at J, with 5 bases between the two ends.